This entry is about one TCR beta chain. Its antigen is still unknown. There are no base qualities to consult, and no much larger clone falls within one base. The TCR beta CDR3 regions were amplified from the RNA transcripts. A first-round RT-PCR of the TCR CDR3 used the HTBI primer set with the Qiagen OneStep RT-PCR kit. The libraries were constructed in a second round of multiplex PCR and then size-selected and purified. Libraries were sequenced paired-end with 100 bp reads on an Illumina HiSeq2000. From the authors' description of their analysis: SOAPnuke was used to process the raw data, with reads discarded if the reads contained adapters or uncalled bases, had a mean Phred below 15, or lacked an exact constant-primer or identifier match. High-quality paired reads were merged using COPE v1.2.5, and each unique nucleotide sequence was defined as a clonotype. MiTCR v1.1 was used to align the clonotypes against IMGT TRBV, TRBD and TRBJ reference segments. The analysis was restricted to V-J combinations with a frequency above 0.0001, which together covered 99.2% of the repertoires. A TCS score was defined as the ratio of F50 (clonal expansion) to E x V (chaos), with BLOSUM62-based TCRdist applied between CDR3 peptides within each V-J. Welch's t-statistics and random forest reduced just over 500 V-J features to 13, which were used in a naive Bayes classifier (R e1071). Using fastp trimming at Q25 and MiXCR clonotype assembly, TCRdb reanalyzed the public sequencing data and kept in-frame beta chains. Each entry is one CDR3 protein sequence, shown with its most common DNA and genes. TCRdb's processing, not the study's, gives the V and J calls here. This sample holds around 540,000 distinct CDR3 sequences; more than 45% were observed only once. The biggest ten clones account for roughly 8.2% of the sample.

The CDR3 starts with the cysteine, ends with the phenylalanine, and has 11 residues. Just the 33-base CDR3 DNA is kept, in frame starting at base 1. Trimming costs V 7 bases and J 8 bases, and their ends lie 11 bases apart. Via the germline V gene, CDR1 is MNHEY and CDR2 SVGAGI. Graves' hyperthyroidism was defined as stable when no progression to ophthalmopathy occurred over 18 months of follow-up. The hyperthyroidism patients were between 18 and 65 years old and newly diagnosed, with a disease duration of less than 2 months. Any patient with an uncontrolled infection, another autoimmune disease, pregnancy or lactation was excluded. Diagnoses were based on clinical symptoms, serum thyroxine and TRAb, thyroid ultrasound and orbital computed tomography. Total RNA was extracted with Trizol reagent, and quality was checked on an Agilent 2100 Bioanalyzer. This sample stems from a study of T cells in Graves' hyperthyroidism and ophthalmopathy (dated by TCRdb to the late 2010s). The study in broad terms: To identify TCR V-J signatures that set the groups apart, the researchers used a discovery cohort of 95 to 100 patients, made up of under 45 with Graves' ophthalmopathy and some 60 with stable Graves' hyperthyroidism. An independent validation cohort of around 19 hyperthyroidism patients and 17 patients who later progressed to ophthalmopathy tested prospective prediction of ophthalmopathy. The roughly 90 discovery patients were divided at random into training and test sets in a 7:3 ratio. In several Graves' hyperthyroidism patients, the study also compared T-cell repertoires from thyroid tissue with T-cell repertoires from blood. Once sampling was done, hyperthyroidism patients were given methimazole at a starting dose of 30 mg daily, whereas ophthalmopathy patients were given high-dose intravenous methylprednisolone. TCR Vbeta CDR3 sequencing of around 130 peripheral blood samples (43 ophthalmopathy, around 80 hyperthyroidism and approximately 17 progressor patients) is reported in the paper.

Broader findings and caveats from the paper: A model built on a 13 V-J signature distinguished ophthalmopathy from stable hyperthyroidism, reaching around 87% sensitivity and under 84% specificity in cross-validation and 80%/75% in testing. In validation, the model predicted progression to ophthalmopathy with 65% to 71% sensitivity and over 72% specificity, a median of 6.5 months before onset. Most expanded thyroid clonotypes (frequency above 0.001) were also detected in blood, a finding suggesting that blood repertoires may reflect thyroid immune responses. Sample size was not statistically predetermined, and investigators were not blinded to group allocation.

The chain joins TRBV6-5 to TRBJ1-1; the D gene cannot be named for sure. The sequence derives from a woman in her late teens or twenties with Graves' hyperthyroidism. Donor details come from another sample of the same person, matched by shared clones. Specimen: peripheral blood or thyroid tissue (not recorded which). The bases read TGTGCCAGCATTAGCGGGAAAGAAGCTTTCTTT. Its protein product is CASISGKEAFF.